The 2 T cell receptor beta chains presented below share a single source sample, sequenced in a study of T cells in Graves' hyperthyroidism and ophthalmopathy. RNA transcripts provided the source from which TCR beta CDR3 regions were amplified. TCR CDR3 underwent first-round RT-PCR with the HTBI primer set. Each CDR3 protein gets one entry after TCRdb re-called the multiplex PCR reads with MiXCR. The data show over 700,000 distinct CDR3 sequences, around a sixth seen once. The sample was blood. These receptor sequences come from a woman aged 50 to 60 with Graves' hyperthyroidism that later progressed to Graves' ophthalmopathy.

This clonotype was detected a few times. The V call is TRBV29-1, the J call TRBJ1-2, with D possibly TRBD1 on 6 matching bases. V lost 0 bases and J lost 7, with 15 bases in between. CDR1 and CDR2 from the germline V gene are SQVTM and ANQGSEA. The CDR3 is made up of 14 amino acids. The CDR3 is CSVEDRGQLGGYTF. The CDR3 nucleotides read TGCAGCGTTGAAGATCGGGGGCAGCTTGGTGGCTACACCTTC.

This clonotype was seen many times. The V call is TRBV5-1, the J call TRBJ2-3; 8 bases are shared with TRBD2. CDR1 and CDR2 from the germline V gene are SGHRS and YFSETQ. The CDR3 runs to 16 residues. Losses at the gene ends were 1 base for V and 2 bases for J; bases not matched to a gene: 6. The CDR3 DNA reads TGCGCCAGCAGCTTGATGTTTAGCGGGAACACAGATACGCAGTATTTT. Translating it yields CASSLMFSGNTDTQYF.